The clone carrying this TCR beta chain has only a few counts. The sample originates from a study of human T cells and chemical hapten exposure. Time point defined: patch test 2, 6 weeks after DPC sensitization. Treatment indicated: therapeutic diphenylcyclopropenone sensitization with weekly scalp DPC. V shed 1 base, J shed 5 bases, and the junction held 3 bases outside the gene matches. Germline V gene lookup returns CDR1 MGHRA and CDR2 YSYEKL. The CDR3 extends over 15 amino acids. The study used a library that attached unique molecular identifiers to individual cDNA molecules. TCRdb reprocessed the RACE reads via MiXCR and lists one record per CDR3 protein. The sample carries approximately 68,000 distinct CDR3 sequences, about 8% recorded once.

This sample comprised whole blood, obtained in connection with sensitization to the hapten diphenylcyclopropenone (DPC). This TCR derives from a woman in her fifties or sixties with alopecia areata. Some clones in this sample may be carry-over from other donors' samples. The J gene is TRBJ1-4, the V gene TRBV4-1, with 8 bases matching TRBD1. In DNA, the CDR3 is TGCGCCAGCAGCCAAGTCAGGACAGGGAATGAAAAACTGTTTTTT. It translates to CASSQVRTGNEKLFF.